The 22 T cell receptor beta chains below all came from one sample that was sequenced in a study of beta chain features in type 1 diabetes. Expressed TCRB transcripts were sequenced because the isolated RNA had all been reverse transcribed beforehand. TCRdb's copy holds only in-frame clones and misses some; the assay was immunoSEQ multiplex PCR. The data show under 300,000 clones, around a quarter seen once. Input material: central memory CD4+ T cells from blood. Receptors were obtained from a man between 25 and 39 years old in good health.

In this sample, this clone turned up a few times. The V and J genes are TRBV19 and TRBJ2-2; 9 nucleotides match TRBD1. Trimming removed 5 bases from V and 6 bases from J; junction bases left unmatched: 7. Germline CDR1 is LNHDA and CDR2 is SQIVND (reference sequence). The CDR3 runs to 15 residues. Here the CDR3 reads CASSPGQGFPGELFF. The CDR3 bases are TGTGCCAGTAGTCCGGGACAGGGATTTCCCGGGGAGCTGTTTTTT. The full variable domain, in which reference TRBV19 and TRBJ2-2 provide the parts outside the CDR3, is DGGITQSPKYLFRKEGQNVTLSCEQNLNHDAMYWYRQDPGQGLRLIYYSQIVNDFQKGDIAEGYSVSREKKESFPLTVTSAQKNPTAFYLCASSPGQGFPGELFFGEGSRLTVL.

The V call is TRBV18, the J call TRBJ1-2; no definite D call. V was cut by 3 bases and J by 7 bases, with 15 bases left in between. Germline V gene sequence: CDR1 KGHSH, CDR2 LQKENI. This CDR3 spans 14 amino acids. The DNA of the CDR3 is TGTGCCAGCTCACCGGCGGGCTCCGGGCCTGGCTACACCTTC. Protein sequence: CASSPAGSGPGYTF.

This clone was picked up a small number of times. The chain combines TRBV25-1 with TRBJ2-1; 13 positions agree with TRBD2. The CDR3 consists of 16 residues. J was trimmed by 7 bases and V by 5 bases; bases with no gene match: 8. The germline CDR1 and CDR2 sequences are MGHDK and SYGVNS. The CDR3 DNA is TGTGCCAGCAGTACACGGACTAGCGGGAGAATAAATGAGCAGTTCTTC. It specifies CASSTRTSGRINEQFF.

This clone turned up a few times. The rearrangement joins TRBV7-2 to TRBJ2-3, with D unresolved. Deletions cut 5 bases from V and 6 bases from J, with 24 bases between. Germline CDR1 and CDR2: SGHTA and FQGNSA. This CDR3 region has 17 residues. CDR3 in DNA: TGTGCCAGCAGCCTCTCAGGCCTCCGAGCGACTCCTGATACGCAGTATTTT. Protein: CASSLSGLRATPDTQYF.

This chain joins TRBV5-1 and TRBJ2-1; D is undetermined. The V and J ends lost 0 bases and 0 bases respectively, with 7 bases between them. The germline V gene has CDR1 SGHRS and CDR2 YFSETQ. The CDR3 consists of 15 residues. This chain's CDR3 is CASSLAPSSYNEQFF. CDR3 DNA: TGCGCCAGCAGCTTGGCTCCGAGCTCCTACAATGAGCAGTTCTTC.

The CDR3 nucleotides read TGTGCCAGCAGCCAAGGCACCAACTATGGCTACACCTTC. It specifies CASSQGTNYGYTF. The genes are TRBV4-2 and TRBJ1-2; D is ambiguous. Germline values: CDR1 LGHNA, CDR2 YNFKEQ. With 1 base removed from V and 2 bases from J, the gap between germline ends came to 5 bases. CDR3 length: 13 amino acids.

The rearrangement links TRBV2 to TRBJ2-1; TRBD1 or TRBD2 may be the D gene (5 bases each). Trimming took 0 bases from V and 10 from J, leaving 19 bases between them. Germline V gene lookup returns CDR1 SNHLY and CDR2 FYNNEI. The CDR3 has 16 amino acids. The CDR3 region is CASSEARGVGVQEQFF. DNA of the CDR3: TGTGCCAGCAGTGAAGCGCGAGGGGTAGGGGTCCAGGAGCAGTTCTTC. The full variable domain, in which reference TRBV2 and TRBJ2-1 provide the parts outside the CDR3, is EPEVTQTPSHQVTQMGQEVILRCVPISNHLYFYWYRQILGQKVEFLVSFYNNEISEKSEIFDDQFSVERPDGSNFTLKIRSTKLEDSAMYFCASSEARGVGVQEQFFGPGTRLTVL.

CDR3 in DNA: TGTGCCAGCAAGCTGAACACTGAAGCTTTCTTT. This gives the protein CASKLNTEAFF. The chain employs TRBV2 and TRBJ1-1; D gene ambiguous. The ends were cut back, 7 bases at V and 0 bases at J, with 3 bases in the middle. This CDR3 is 11 amino acids long. The germline V gene encodes CDR1 SNHLY and CDR2 FYNNEI.

V usage is TRBV5-1 and J usage is TRBJ2-2; no clear D. CDR1 and CDR2 (germline): SGHRS, YFSETQ. The CDR3 runs to 16 residues. The V gene lost 0 bases and the J gene lost 1 base, with 10 bases spanning the gap. Here the CDR3 DNA reads TGCGCCAGCAGCTTGGAAGGGCGGAAGAACACCGGGGAGCTGTTTTTT. As protein: CASSLEGRKNTGELFF.

Many counts were recorded for this clone. In the same sample, other DNA sequences code for this CDR3. The chain uses TRBV30 and TRBJ2-5; D remains ambiguous. The V gene's germline CDR1 is GTSNPN and CDR2 SVGIG (reference sequence). This CDR3 is 12 amino acids long. V was shortened by 2 bases and J by 4 bases, with 8 bases between the two germline ends. The CDR3 reads CAWSYSPETQYF. Written as DNA, the CDR3 is TGTGCCTGGAGTTACTCCCCAGAGACCCAGTACTTC.

This clone showed up just a few times. V gene TRBV29-1 combines with J gene TRBJ2-5; 7 bases map to TRBD1. The better agreement between TRBJ2-7 and the DNA end casts doubt on the J call. CDR1 is SQVTM, CDR2 ANQGSEA, per germline. This CDR3 spans 14 amino acids. CDR3 sequence (DNA): TGCAGCGTTGAAGGGGCAGGGGGATCCTACGAGCAGTACTTC. Amino acids: CSVEGAGGSYEQYF.

The rearrangement uses TRBV10-3 and TRBJ2-7, with D unresolved. The CDR3 length is 13 residues. CDR1 is ENHRY, CDR2 SYGVKD, per germline. The V end lost 4 bases, the J end lost 5 bases, and 12 bases lay between the germline ends. The CDR3 is CAISVGHEDEQYF. The CDR3, as DNA: TGTGCCATCAGTGTTGGCCACGAAGACGAGCAGTACTTC.

The sample holds many counts of this clone. The genes are TRBV11-2 and TRBJ1-1; 9 nucleotides agree with TRBD1. With 4 bases clipped from V and 8 bases from J, the junction kept 5 bases outside the gene matches. CDR3 length: 13 amino acids. Germline lookup yields CDR1 SGHAT and CDR2 FQNNGV. As DNA, the CDR3 is TGTGCCAGCAGCTGGGACAGGGAGATGGAAGCTTTCTTT. Encoded protein: CASSWDREMEAFF.

This clone was detected only a few times. The chain has TRBV30 and TRBJ1-5; 9 bases agree with TRBD1. J lost 5 bases, V lost 4 bases, and 6 bases had no gene match. Germline CDR1 reads GTSNPN; CDR2 reads SVGIG (reference sequence). This CDR3 has 14 residues. CDR3: CAWTEGQGHQPQHF. CDR3 DNA: TGTGCCTGGACCGAGGGACAGGGCCATCAGCCCCAGCATTTT.

The sample holds a few counts of this clone. This chain links TRBV11-2 with TRBJ2-7, with 10 bases lining up with TRBD2. Germline V gene data show CDR1 as SGHAT and CDR2 as FQNNGV. The CDR3 runs 15 residues. V dropped 4 bases and J dropped 4; count of bases not matched to a gene: 7. The CDR3 DNA follows: TGTGCCAGCAGCTCCCGTCTAGCGGGGGATTACGAGCAGTACTTC. Residues: CASSSRLAGDYEQYF.

V gene TRBV29-1 combines with J gene TRBJ2-7, with TRBD1 as a possible D gene (6 bases). Germline loops: CDR1 SQVTM, CDR2 ANQGSEA. V lost 3 bases, J lost 5 bases, and 11 bases lay in between. The CDR3 spans 12 residues. The CDR3 is CSVDAGAHEQYF. DNA of the CDR3: TGCAGCGTTGATGCAGGGGCCCACGAGCAGTACTTC.

This clone was detected only a few times. CDR3 residues: CAWKKNTEAFF. The CDR3 region has the DNA TGTGCCTGGAAAAAGAACACTGAAGCTTTCTTT. The chain is built from TRBV30 and TRBJ1-1; D uncertain. The CDR3 loop spans 11 amino acids. V lost 4 bases to trimming and J lost 1 base, with 4 bases between them. Per germline, CDR1 GTSNPN and CDR2 SVGIG (reference sequence).

This clone was detected only a few times. The chain carries TRBV5-6 and TRBJ2-5; D remains unclear. The germline V gene has CDR1 SGHDT and CDR2 YYEEEE. Between the trimmed V and J ends, which lost 4 bases and 4 bases, there was a span of 11 bases. This CDR3 is built from 13 residues. Here the CDR3 reads CASSEGPGETQYF. The CDR3 bases are TGTGCCAGCAGCGAAGGACCCGGAGAGACCCAGTACTTC.

This clone appeared a few times. This chain joins TRBV5-1 and TRBJ2-5, with 9 bases matching TRBD1. CDR3 size: 18 residues. Germline lookup yields CDR1 SGHRS and CDR2 YFSETQ. Germline trimming cut 4 bases from V and 0 bases from J; bases unmatched to any gene: 13. The CDR3 reads CASSLGQGVGLNQETQYF. CDR3 in DNA: TGCGCCAGCAGCCTGGGACAGGGTGTGGGATTGAACCAAGAGACCCAGTACTTC.

Only a few counts were recorded for this clone. The chain recombines TRBV30 with TRBJ2-5; D is possibly TRBD1 (7 bases). V lost 2 bases and J lost 5, with 18 bases in between. The CDR3 spans 15 residues. CDR1 is GTSNPN and CDR2 is SVGIG in the germline V gene (reference sequence). CDR3 region: CAWSLRGGAGETQYF. In DNA form, the CDR3 reads TGTGCCTGGAGTTTGAGAGGGGGCGCGGGGGAGACCCAGTACTTC.

This clone came up a few times. The chain employs TRBV30 and TRBJ1-5, with 9 nucleotides matching TRBD1. In germline, CDR1 is GTSNPN, CDR2 SVGIG (reference sequence). The CDR3 has 14 residues. The CDR3 DNA is TGTGCTGCTACCGGGACAGGGCTCAATCAGCCCCAGCATTTT. Translation: CAATGTGLNQPQHF.

The chain joins TRBV7-2 to TRBJ2-5; the D gene is possibly TRBD1 (5 bases). V was pared by 3 bases and J by 5 bases, with 13 bases between. Germline V gives CDR1 SGHTA, CDR2 FQGNSA. This CDR3 spans 14 amino acids. The CDR3 nucleotides read TGTGCCAGCAGCTTCGGCAGGGTCGTGGAGACCCAGTACTTC. This gives the protein CASSFGRVVETQYF.